A selection of T cell receptor beta chains follows, all from one sample in a study of T-cell reconstitution after alpha-beta-depleted transplantation in children. TCRdb reprocessed the PCR reads via MiXCR and lists one record per CDR3 protein. The repertoire holds fewer than 250,000 distinct CDR3 sequences, with approximately 19% as singletons. Sample: PBMCs, mostly from graft donor cells, taken 360 days after TCRalphabeta/CD19-depleted stem cell transplant. All receptors come from a male patient aged 2-15 years who had a stem cell transplant for acute lymphoblastic leukemia, so the T cells may come from the graft donor. Each CDR3 is given with its conserved first and last residue. A D gene is named only where the DNA matches it firmly. The size field is filled for only some rows; it gives once, few, many or a size class.

size	J	V	D	DNA	CDR3
NA	TRBJ1-1	TRBV11-3	NA	TGTGCCAGCAGCTTAGTGTCCAGGGACACTGAAGCTTTCTTT	CASSLVSRDTEAFF
NA	TRBJ1-1	TRBV12-3/TRBV12-4	TRBD1	TGTGCCAGCAGTTTATCTCAGGGGGCGAACACTGAAGCTTTCTTT	CASSLSQGANTEAFF
NA	TRBJ2-1	TRBV5-1	TRBD2	TGCGCCAGCAGCCAAGCGGGGGTCTACAATGAGCAGTTCTTC	CASSQAGVYNEQFF
NA	TRBJ1-1	TRBV5-1	NA	TGCGCCAGCAGCCGCCGCCCCGGGAGCATGAACACTGAAGCTTTCTTT	CASSRRPGSMNTEAFF
many	TRBJ2-7	TRBV7-2	NA	TGTGCCAGCAGCTTAGGGGACTCCTCCTACGAGCAGTACTTC	CASSLGDSSYEQYF
NA	TRBJ2-5	TRBV10-3	TRBD2	TGTGCCATCAGTGATCAAGCGGGGGGGGCGGAGACCCAGTACTTC	CAISDQAGGAETQYF
NA	TRBJ2-3	TRBV27	TRBD1	TGTGCCAGCAGTTTTCGGGACAGGGGGCTCGATACGCAGTATTTT	CASSFRDRGLDTQYF
NA	TRBJ2-2	TRBV5-1	TRBD1	TGCGCCAGCAGCCCGGACAGGGGCACCGGGGAGCTGTTTTTT	CASSPDRGTGELFF
few	TRBJ2-2	TRBV9	TRBD2	TGTGCCAGCAGCCGGAGCGGGGGGTTTACCGGGGAGCTGTTTTTT	CASSRSGGFTGELFF
few	TRBJ1-5	TRBV20-1	NA	TGCAGTGCTAGCTTACGACAGGCCAATCAGCCCCAGCATTTT	CSASLRQANQPQHF
NA	TRBJ1-1	TRBV24-1	NA	TGTGCCACCAGTGATTTCGGGTACACTGAAGCTTTCTTT	CATSDFGYTEAFF
few	TRBJ2-4	TRBV15	NA	TGTGCCACCAGCAGAGATAAAGACAGTTGGCTAGCCAAAAACATTCAGTACTTC	CATSRDKDSWLAKNIQYF
NA	TRBJ1-5	TRBV20-1	NA	TGCAGTGGTGGCAGGATGAATCAGCCCCAGCATTTT	CSGGRMNQPQHF
NA	TRBJ2-7	TRBV3-1	TRBD2	TGTGCCAGCAGCTCTAGCGGGGGGGACGACTACGAGCAGTACTTC	CASSSSGGDDYEQYF
NA	TRBJ1-2	TRBV6-5	NA	TGTGCCAGCAGTTACGTGGGAGGACAGACTTTCTATGGCTACACCTTC	CASSYVGGQTFYGYTF
many	TRBJ2-5	TRBV29-1	NA	TGCAGCGTTGCCCAGGGGAATCAAGAGACCCAGTACTTC	CSVAQGNQETQYF
few	TRBJ2-1	TRBV7-2	NA	TGTGCCAGCAGGGGGTGGTCCTACAATGAGCAGTTCTTC	CASRGWSYNEQFF
NA	TRBJ2-2	TRBV27	NA	TGTGCCAGCAGTTCGCTACAGGGAGGGGCCGGGGAGCTGTTTTTT	CASSSLQGGAGELFF
NA	TRBJ2-3	TRBV20-1	TRBD2	TGCAGTGCTAGGGGGGGCTTAGCGGGACGTTTTCCAGATACGCAGTATTTT	CSARGGLAGRFPDTQYF
few	TRBJ1-1	TRBV5-1	NA	TGCGCCAGCAGCTTGGGACAGCCGGGCTGGGGTACTGAAGCTTTCTTT	CASSLGQPGWGTEAFF
few	TRBJ2-2	TRBV27	NA	TGTGCCAGCAGGGCGGGGTGGACAGTTAACACCGGGGAGCTGTTTTTT	CASRAGWTVNTGELFF
NA	TRBJ2-5	TRBV5-5	NA	TGTGCCAGCAGCGGGGCAGGGATCCATGAGACCCAGTACTTC	CASSGAGIHETQYF
few	TRBJ2-5	TRBV4-2	TRBD1	TGTGCCAGCAGCCAACAAATCGGACAGGGGGGAGAGACCCAGTACTTC	CASSQQIGQGGETQYF
many	TRBJ2-5	TRBV5-1	NA	TGCGCCAGCAGCTTGGCCCTGACAGTCCGACAAGAGACCCAGTACTTC	CASSLALTVRQETQYF
NA	TRBJ2-1	TRBV2	NA	TGTGCCAGCAGTGAAGAGAGGCTAAGCAATGAGCAGTTCTTC	CASSEERLSNEQFF
few	TRBJ2-6	TRBV4-2	TRBD1	TGTGCCAGCAGCCCAGACTCAACCTCGTGGACAGGGGGCGCCGGGACCAACGTCCTGACTTTC	CASSPDSTSWTGGAGTNVLTF
NA	TRBJ2-1	TRBV7-6	NA	TGTGCCAGCAGCTTCATGGACAAAACAGACAATGAGCGGTTCTTC	CASSFMDKTDNERFF
few	TRBJ2-3	TRBV6-5	TRBD2	TGTGCCAGCAGCGCCGCCCGCGGGGGGGGAACAGATACGCAGTATTTT	CASSAARGGGTDTQYF
NA	TRBJ1-5	TRBV5-5	NA	TGTGCCAGCAGCTACCAAATTGCTCAGCCCCAGCATTTT	CASSYQIAQPQHF
few	TRBJ1-6	TRBV5-1	NA	TGCGCCAGCCGGATTACAGGGCTCGATTCACCCCTCCACTTT	CASRITGLDSPLHF
many	TRBJ2-2	TRBV14	TRBD1	TGTGCCAGCAGCCAAGTTACAGGGGCCGGGGAGCTGTTTTTT	CASSQVTGAGELFF